The 30 T cell receptor beta chains below all came from one sample that was sequenced in a study of beta chain features in type 1 diabetes. Points from the study as a whole: Researchers report that Type 1 diabetes patients had moderately but significantly shorter TCRB CDR3s across all four CD4+ subsets.

Which antigens these TCRs recognize remains unknown. The whole isolated RNA underwent reverse transcription, so sequencing captured expressed TCRB transcripts. Repertoires were generated with immunoSEQ multiplex PCR, while TCRdb's copy carries only in-frame clones and drops some. The sample lists some 150,000 clones, approximately 9.1% seen once, with about 0.65% in the top ten. The specimen was central memory CD4+ T cells from blood. Receptors were obtained from a woman aged 25 to 39 with type 1 diabetes.

This clone was counted only a few times. The rearrangement joins TRBV5-1 to TRBJ2-5; TRBD1 matches at 9 bases. Looked up from germline, CDR1 is SGHRS and CDR2 is YFSETQ. The length of the CDR3 is 15 residues. After removal of 4 bases from V and 5 bases from J, the junction contained 9 bases not matched to a gene. The CDR3 DNA follows: TGCGCCAGCAGCACCAATACAGGGGGCGCCGAGACCCAGTACTTC. This encodes CASSTNTGGAETQYF. The full variable domain, with the rest looked up from reference TRBV5-1 and TRBJ2-5, is KAGVTQTPRYLIKTRGQQVTLSCSPISGHRSVSWYQQTPGQGLQFLFEYFSETQRNKGNFPGRFSGRQFSNSRSEMNVSTLELGDSALYLCASSTNTGGAETQYFGPGTRLLVL.

This clone was detected a few times. The chain employs TRBV12-5 and TRBJ2-1; D gene uncertain. Looked up from germline, CDR1 is LGHNT and CDR2 is FRNRAP. This CDR3 spans 18 amino acids. The V and J ends lost 0 bases and 7 bases respectively, with 22 bases between them. The CDR3 region is CASGLVPDGRGITNEQFF. CDR3 nucleotides: TGTGCTAGTGGTTTGGTACCAGACGGAAGAGGTATTACAAATGAGCAGTTCTTC.

The V and J genes are TRBV29-1 and TRBJ1-2, with D perhaps matching TRBD1 (5 bases). CDR1 SQVTM and CDR2 ANQGSEA come from the germline V gene. The CDR3 extends over 13 amino acids. The V gene lost 2 bases and the J gene lost 4 bases, with 11 bases spanning the gap. The CDR3 region is CSVELQGSYGYTF. CDR3 nucleotide sequence: TGCAGCGTTGAATTGCAGGGATCCTATGGCTACACCTTC.

The chain recombines TRBV9 with TRBJ2-2, with D perhaps TRBD2 (5 bases). Germline lookup yields CDR1 SGDLS and CDR2 YYNGEE. V lost 0 bases and J lost 4, with 10 bases in between. CDR3 length: 15 amino acids. Written as DNA, the CDR3 is TGTGCCAGCAGCGTAGGAGGGAGCATCACCGGGGAGCTGTTTTTT. Translating gives CASSVGGSITGELFF.

This clone was detected many times. The chain has TRBV5-4 and TRBJ2-1; maybe TRBD1 (6 bases). Trimming shortened V by 0 bases and J by 0 bases, and 10 bases separated the two germline ends. The germline gives CDR1 SGHNT, CDR2 YYREEE (reference sequence). The length of the CDR3 is 16 residues. The CDR3 region is CASSLGQASSYNEQFF. DNA for the CDR3: TGTGCCAGCAGCTTGGGACAGGCTAGCTCCTACAATGAGCAGTTCTTC.

The chain carries TRBV28 and TRBJ2-5, with TRBD1 as a possible D gene (5 bases). The J call may be wrong; the DNA end is better matched by TRBJ2-7. Germline V CDR1 and CDR2: MDHEN, SYDVKM. This CDR3 has 16 residues. The CDR3 region has the DNA TGTGCCAGCATACCAGTACCGACCGACAGCTCCTACGAGCAGTACTTC. This codes for CASIPVPTDSSYEQYF.

In this sample, this clone is medium-sized. The chain combines TRBV18 with TRBJ2-3; D ambiguous. CDR1 is KGHSH, CDR2 LQKENI, per germline. This CDR3 spans 14 amino acids. V lost 5 bases, J lost 4 bases, and 13 bases lay in between. Written as DNA, the CDR3 is TGTGCCAGCTCAGGCGGAAAAAAATCAGATACGCAGTATTTT. Protein product: CASSGGKKSDTQYF. Looking up the rest from reference TRBV18 and TRBJ2-3 gives the full variable domain: NAGVMQNPRHLVRRRGQEARLRCSPMKGHSHVYWYRQLPEEGLKFMVYLQKENIIDESGMPKERFSAEFPKEGPSILRIQQVVRGDSAAYFCASSGGKKSDTQYFGPGTRLTVL.

This clone showed up just a few times. This chain connects TRBV29-1 to TRBJ1-1; D possibly corresponds to TRBD1 (5 bases). V was cut by 0 bases and J by 8 bases, with 13 bases left in between. The length of the CDR3 is 13 residues. Germline V lookup: CDR1 SQVTM, CDR2 ANQGSEA. The CDR3 loop reads CSVEEGALREAFF. As DNA, the CDR3 is TGCAGCGTTGAAGAAGGGGCGTTGAGAGAAGCTTTCTTT.

The gene calls are TRBV4-1 and TRBJ1-1, with D unresolved. The CDR3 loop spans 13 amino acids. Trimming left V 0 bases short and J 9 bases short, with 11 bases between. Germline V lookup: CDR1 MGHRA, CDR2 YSYEKL. The CDR3 nucleotides are TGCGCCAGCAGCCAAGAATCCCCAGGAAAAGCTTTCTTT. Translating gives CASSQESPGKAFF.

A few counts support this clone. Within the sample, other DNA sequences also encode this same CDR3. The chain joins TRBV15 to TRBJ2-7, with 9 bases that match TRBD1. Germline assignment: CDR1 LNHNV and CDR2 YYDKDF (reference sequence). V shed 3 bases and J 3 bases; nucleotides not matched to a gene: 0. The CDR3 has 13 amino acids. CDR3 residues: CATSRDRGYEQYF. Here the CDR3 DNA reads TGTGCCACCAGCAGGGACAGGGGCTACGAGCAGTACTTC.

J is TRBJ2-1 and V is TRBV10-3, with TRBD2 as a possible D gene (5 bases). Germline values: CDR1 ENHRY, CDR2 SYGVKD. This CDR3 contains 13 residues. Trimming pared 3 bases from V and 8 bases from J, leaving 11 bases between. The CDR3 here is CAISDGNGDEQFF. DNA of the CDR3: TGTGCCATCAGTGATGGAAACGGGGATGAGCAGTTCTTC.

This clone turned up a few times. V usage is TRBV2 and J usage is TRBJ2-7; 9 nucleotides match TRBD2. Germline V gene lookup returns CDR1 SNHLY and CDR2 FYNNEI. V lost 8 bases, J lost 3 bases, and 5 bases stayed unmatched. The CDR3 loop spans 13 amino acids. The DNA for the CDR3 is TGTGCCAGCGAGACTAGCGGAGGCTACGAGCAGTACTTC. Protein: CASETSGGYEQYF. The full variable domain, its missing parts supplied by reference TRBV2 and TRBJ2-7, is EPEVTQTPSHQVTQMGQEVILRCVPISNHLYFYWYRQILGQKVEFLVSFYNNEISEKSEIFDDQFSVERPDGSNFTLKIRSTKLEDSAMYFCASETSGGYEQYFGPGTRLTVT.

A few counts support this clone. The chain has TRBV14 and TRBJ2-1, with a possible D match to TRBD2 (5 bases). V lost 0 bases, J lost 9 bases, and 15 bases lay in between. CDR1 is SGHDN, CDR2 FVKESK, per germline. The CDR3 sequence is 15 residues long. The CDR3, as DNA: TGTGCCAGCAGCCAAGATGGAGGAAGCTATAGTGAGCAGTTCTTC. It yields the protein CASSQDGGSYSEQFF. Full variable domain (rest looked up from reference TRBV14 and TRBJ2-1): EAGVTQFPSHSVIEKGQTVTLRCDPISGHDNLYWYRRVMGKEIKFLLHFVKESKQDESGMPNNRFLAERTGGTYSTLKVQPAELEDSGVYFCASSQDGGSYSEQFFGPGTRLTVL.

The chain couples TRBV5-1 to TRBJ2-1; D unresolved. Germline CDR1 is SGHRS and CDR2 is YFSETQ. Deletions cut 0 bases from V and 10 bases from J, with 11 bases between. The CDR3 spans 13 residues. The CDR3 loop reads CASSLADLAEQFF. The CDR3 region has the DNA TGCGCCAGCAGCTTGGCCGATCTTGCGGAGCAGTTCTTC.

This clone has a handful of counts. The chain employs TRBV28 and TRBJ2-5; 11 bases align to TRBD2. J was trimmed by 1 base and V by 1 base; bases with no gene match: 8. The CDR3 is 18 residues long. The germline CDR1 and CDR2 sequences are MDHEN and SYDVKM. CDR3 DNA: TGTGCCAGCAGTTTATATCTAGCGGGAGGTGGGTCCCAAGAGACCCAGTACTTC. It codes for CASSLYLAGGGSQETQYF.

J is TRBJ2-1 and V is TRBV11-1; the D is unclear. The V gene's germline CDR1 is SGHAT and CDR2 FQDESV (reference sequence). The CDR3 is 13 amino acids. Trimming removed 3 bases at V and 5 bases at J, with 8 bases between. The chain's CDR3 is CASSLGSNNEQFF. As DNA, the CDR3 is TGTGCCAGCAGCTTGGGCAGCAACAATGAGCAGTTCTTC.

This clone was detected only a few times. The V and J genes are TRBV29-1 and TRBJ2-1; D possibly corresponds to TRBD2 (6 bases). This CDR3 is built from 15 residues. Trimming cost V 6 bases and J 0 bases, with 15 bases left between them. Per germline, CDR1 SQVTM and CDR2 ANQGSEA. The CDR3 coding sequence is TGCAGCGTGAGACTAGGGGTCGCCTCCTACAATGAGCAGTTCTTC. This translates into CSVRLGVASYNEQFF.

This clone has just a few counts. The chain carries TRBV11-1 and TRBJ2-3; 13 nucleotides agree with TRBD2. This CDR3 is built from 16 residues. J lost 2 bases, V lost 3 bases, and 2 bases had no gene match. The germline gives CDR1 SGHAT, CDR2 FQDESV (reference sequence). The CDR3 bases are TGTGCCAGCAGCTTTGGACTAGCGGGAGTCACAGATACGCAGTATTTT. The encoded protein is CASSFGLAGVTDTQYF.

The table lists this clone with many counts. This chain connects TRBV4-1 to TRBJ2-2; 9 bases align to TRBD2. The CDR3 extends over 16 amino acids. Germline V gene lookup returns CDR1 MGHRA and CDR2 YSYEKL. V lost 4 bases and J lost 5; bases outside the gene matches: 8. CDR3 DNA: TGCGCCAGCAGCCCCCGGGGAGCGGGAGGAACCGGGGAGCTGTTTTTT. Protein product: CASSPRGAGGTGELFF.

On this clone: A junction boundary mismatches the germline segment, possibly from a read error. This chain uses TRBV7-7 with TRBJ2-7, with 9 bases lining up with TRBD1. The CDR3 runs to 14 residues. Germline values: CDR1 SSHAT, CDR2 FNYEAQ (reference sequence). The CDR3 reads CASSDGTGKAEQYF. The CDR3 DNA sequence: TGTGCTAGCAGCGACGGGACAGGGAAAGCCGAGCAGTACTTC. The full variable domain, completed using reference TRBV7-7 and TRBJ2-7, is GAGVSQSPRYKVTKRGQDVTLRCDPISSHATLYWYQQALGQGPEFLTYFNYEAQPDKSGLPSDRFSAERPEGSISTLTIQRTEQRDSAMYRCASSDGTGKAEQYFGPGTRLTVT.

This clone has more than one count but fewer than ten. The rearrangement joins TRBV5-8 to TRBJ2-5; 12 bases agree with TRBD2. The length of the CDR3 is 15 residues. With 4 bases clipped from V and 5 bases from J, the junction kept 6 bases outside the gene matches. Germline CDR1 and CDR2: SGHTS and YDEGEE. In DNA form, the CDR3 reads TGTGCCAGCAGCGCCGGACTAGCGGGACTGGAGACCCAGTACTTC. Amino acid sequence: CASSAGLAGLETQYF.

This clone was detected a few times. Other DNA sequences in this specimen translate into the identical CDR3. The CDR3 region has the DNA TGTGCCAGCAGCGTGGGGGAGGACTATGGCTACACCTTC. This gives the protein CASSVGEDYGYTF. The V and J genes are TRBV9 and TRBJ1-2; weak D call: TRBD1 (5 bases). This CDR3 is 13 amino acids long. Germline V gene data show CDR1 as SGDLS and CDR2 as YYNGEE. V gave up 2 bases and J gave up 3 bases, with 8 bases separating them.

Comment on this clone: Other DNA sequences in the same sample also yield this CDR3. The V gene is TRBV9, the J gene TRBJ2-7; no clear D gene. The CDR3 is made up of 13 amino acids. Germline values: CDR1 SGDLS, CDR2 YYNGEE. V lost 0 bases and J lost 3, with 7 bases in between. The CDR3 DNA reads as TGTGCCAGCAGCGTAGCTCCAGTCTACGAGCAGTACTTC. Protein: CASSVAPVYEQYF.

This clone was seen more than once but under ten times. The CDR3 is CASQTSGRFSYEQYF. In DNA, the CDR3 is TGTGCCAGCCAGACTAGCGGGAGATTCAGCTACGAGCAGTACTTC. The V gene is TRBV28, the J gene TRBJ2-7; 12 bases are a match to TRBD2. Per the germline V gene, CDR1 is MDHEN and CDR2 is SYDVKM. Trimming cost V 8 bases and J 3 bases; bases outside gene matches: 8. The CDR3 extends over 15 amino acids.

This clone came up a few times. The rearrangement links TRBV10-1 to TRBJ2-1, with TRBD2 identical over 9 bases. Germline V gene data show CDR1 as WNHNN and CDR2 as SYGVQD (reference sequence). The J segment lost 10 bases and the V segment lost 4 bases, leaving 5 bases of the junction unmatched. This CDR3 spans 13 amino acids. The CDR3 loop is CASSAREGGEQFF. The CDR3 DNA reads TGCGCCAGCAGTGCGCGGGAGGGAGGCGAGCAGTTCTTC.

V and J are TRBV9 and TRBJ2-3; weak D call: TRBD2 (7 bases). V lost 3 bases, J lost 4 bases, and 18 bases lay in between. The CDR3 has 16 residues. The germline V gene encodes CDR1 SGDLS and CDR2 YYNGEE. The CDR3 reads CASSDRGGEGADTQYF. The CDR3 DNA reads as TGTGCCAGCAGCGACCGGGGAGGGGAGGGGGCAGATACGCAGTATTTT.

This clone showed up just a few times. The rearrangement joins TRBV7-9 to TRBJ2-4; 15 bases line up with TRBD2. Germline V gene lookup returns CDR1 SEHNR and CDR2 FQNEAQ (reference sequence). The J segment lost 8 bases and the V segment lost 5 bases, leaving 7 bases of the junction unmatched. This CDR3 is built from 16 residues. This CDR3 reads CASSTRTSGGEDIQYF. CDR3 nucleotides: TGTGCCAGCAGCACCCGGACTAGCGGGGGGGAGGACATTCAGTACTTC.

The J gene is TRBJ2-3, the V gene TRBV19; 9 bases align to TRBD2. From germline, CDR1 is LNHDA and CDR2 SQIVND (reference sequence). The V gene end was trimmed by 5 bases and the J gene end by 2 bases; junction bases not matched to a gene: 5. This CDR3 region has 15 residues. For the CDR3, the DNA is TGTGCCAGTAGTTCGGGACTAGCCTACACAGATACGCAGTATTTT. It is translated as CASSSGLAYTDTQYF.

V is TRBV5-4 and J is TRBJ2-3; 12 bases agree with TRBD2. Germline assignment: CDR1 SGHNT and CDR2 YYREEE (reference sequence). CDR3 size: 16 residues. With V trimmed by 2 bases and J by 4 bases, 5 bases remained unmatched. CDR3: CASSFRLAGAADTQYF. The CDR3 DNA reads TGTGCCAGCAGCTTCCGACTAGCGGGAGCCGCAGATACGCAGTATTTT.

This clone was observed many times. The CDR3 loop reads CAISASGGERTDTQYF. Written as DNA, the CDR3 is TGTGCCATCAGTGCCTCGGGGGGAGAGAGGACAGATACGCAGTATTTT. The V call is TRBV10-3, the J call TRBJ2-3; 7 bases map to TRBD2. Trimming took 4 bases from V and 3 from J; bases not matched to a gene: 10. The CDR3 contains 16 residues. The germline CDR1 and CDR2 sequences are ENHRY and SYGVKD.